Presented here are 7 T cell receptor beta chains from one specimen sequenced in a study of regulatory T cells in long-lasting Graves disease. Time point here: newly diagnosed GD, antithyroid drugs for less than 3 months. Scientists built the TCR library using RNA that was extracted from PBMCs. Sequencing libraries for TCR beta were prepared with iRepertoire HTBI primers and Arm-PCR of CDR3 regions. TCRdb reprocessed the multiplex PCR reads via MiXCR and lists one record per CDR3 protein. The sample lists a few hundred thousand distinct CDR3 sequences, roughly 12% occurring once. Another study also made use of these data, one on T cells in Graves' hyperthyroidism and ophthalmopathy.

Sequencing was performed on peripheral blood mononuclear cells (PBMCs), taken at new diagnosis, from a patient treated with antithyroid drugs. Source of these receptors: a man younger than 40 with Graves disease.

V is TRBV5-1 and J is TRBJ2-1; 9 bases match TRBD1. V trimming: 1 base; J trimming: 4 bases; junction bases outside the gene matches: 6. CDR1 SGHRS and CDR2 YFSETQ come from the germline V gene. This CDR3 is 16 amino acids long. The chain's CDR3 is CASSLLGGQGYNEQFF. The CDR3 coding sequence is TGCGCCAGCAGCTTGCTGGGGGGACAGGGTTACAATGAGCAGTTCTTC.

A few counts support this clonotype. The chain is built from TRBV19 and TRBJ2-7; the D gene is possibly TRBD2 (5 bases). The germline CDR1 and CDR2 sequences are LNHDA and SQIVND (reference sequence). The CDR3 loop spans 11 amino acids. Trimming took off 9 bases at V and 5 bases at J, with 11 bases between the two ends. The CDR3 spells CASSVGDEQYF. The CDR3 region has the DNA TGTGCCAGCTCTGTCGGGGACGAGCAGTACTTC. The entire variable domain, with the rest obtained from reference TRBV19 and TRBJ2-7, is as follows: DGGITQSPKYLFRKEGQNVTLSCEQNLNHDAMYWYRQDPGQGLRLIYYSQIVNDFQKGDIAEGYSVSREKKESFPLTVTSAQKNPTAFYLCASSVGDEQYFGPGTRLTVT.

Many counts were recorded for this clonotype. This chain connects TRBV28 to TRBJ1-5; D possibly corresponds to TRBD1 (6 bases). The length of the CDR3 is 12 residues. The germline CDR1 and CDR2 sequences are MDHEN and SYDVKM. V was pared by 11 bases and J by 1 base, with 9 bases between. CDR3 DNA sequence: TGTGCCGGGGGGACAAGCAATCAGCCCCAGCATTTT. Its protein product is CAGGTSNQPQHF.

This clonotype was counted only a few times. This chain's CDR3 is CASSQDGIKNIQYF. CDR3 DNA sequence: TGTGCCAGCAGCCAAGATGGGATTAAGAACATTCAGTACTTC. The chain recombines TRBV3-1 with TRBJ2-4; no definite D call. CDR1 is LGHDT and CDR2 is YNNKEL in the germline V gene (reference sequence). The CDR3 has 14 residues. The V and J ends lost 0 bases and 7 bases respectively, with 10 bases between them.

This clonotype came up many times. The chain combines TRBV9 with TRBJ1-3; D remains unclear. V was shortened by 0 bases and J by 0 bases, with 4 bases between the two germline ends. CDR1 and CDR2 (germline): SGDLS, YYNGEE. CDR3 length: 14 residues. CDR3: CASSVDLSGNTIYF. In DNA form, the CDR3 reads TGTGCCAGCAGCGTAGATCTCTCTGGAAACACCATATATTTT.

As regards this clonotype: A much larger clone sits a single nucleotide away, making a read error possible. The chain joins TRBV13 to TRBJ2-1; 16 positions match TRBD2. The J call may be incorrect, as the DNA end agrees better with TRBJ2-5. CDR1 and CDR2 from the germline V gene are PRHDT and FYEKMQ (reference sequence). This CDR3 spans 19 amino acids. CDR3: CASSLGTSGRAGNHETQYF. The CDR3 coding sequence is TGTGCCAGCAGCCTCGGGACTAGCGGGAGGGCGGGTAACCACGAGACCCAGTACTTC.

This clonotype was observed at least ten times. CDR3 sequence: CASSFPTSLAGPQETQYF. CDR3 DNA: TGTGCCAGCAGCTTCCCAACCTCACTAGCGGGGCCGCAAGAGACCCAGTACTTC. The chain combines TRBV7-9 with TRBJ2-5; 10 bases are shared with TRBD2. The germline CDR1 and CDR2 sequences are SEHNR and FQNEAQ (reference sequence). The CDR3 is 18 amino acids. The J segment lost 2 bases and the V segment lost 3 bases, leaving 12 bases of the junction unmatched. The full variable domain, completed using reference TRBV7-9 and TRBJ2-5, is DTGVSQNPRHKITKRGQNVTFRCDPISEHNRLYWYRQTLGQGPEFLTYFQNEAQLEKSRLLSDRFSAERPKGSFSTLEIQRTEQGDSAMYLCASSFPTSLAGPQETQYFGPGTRLLVL.